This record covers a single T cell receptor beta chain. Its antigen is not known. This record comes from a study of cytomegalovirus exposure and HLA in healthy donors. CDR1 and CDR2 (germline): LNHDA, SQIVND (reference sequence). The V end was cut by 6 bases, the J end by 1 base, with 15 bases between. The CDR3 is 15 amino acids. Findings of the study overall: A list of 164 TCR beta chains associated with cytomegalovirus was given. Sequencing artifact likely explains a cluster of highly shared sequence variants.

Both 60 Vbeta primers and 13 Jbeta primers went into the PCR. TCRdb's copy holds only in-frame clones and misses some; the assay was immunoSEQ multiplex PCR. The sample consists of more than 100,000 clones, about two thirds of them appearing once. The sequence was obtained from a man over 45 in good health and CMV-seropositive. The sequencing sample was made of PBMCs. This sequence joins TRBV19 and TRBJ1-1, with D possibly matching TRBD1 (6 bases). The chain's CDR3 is CASSHPGGANTEAFF. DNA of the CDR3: TGTGCCAGTAGCCATCCGGGGGGCGCGAACACTGAAGCTTTCTTT.